Only one count was recorded for the clone carrying this T cell receptor (beta chain). What it recognizes is unknown. In the same sample, other DNA sequences code for this CDR3. RNA extraction and reverse transcription yielded cDNA as sequencing template. TCRdb keeps only in-frame clones here, not all; method: immunoSEQ multiplex PCR. The sample lists roughly 150,000 clones, 50% to 65% seen once, with approximately 4.3% in the top ten. The sample is drawn from a study of CD8+ T cells in alopecia areata. From PBMCs, CD4+ and CD8+ T cells were sorted. The V gene's germline CDR1 is SGHDN and CDR2 FVKESK. The V segment lost 4 bases and the J segment 4 bases; nucleotides outside the gene matches: 1. This CDR3 is 13 amino acids long. Whole-study results and caveats: Researchers report lesional scalp, most notably alopecia totalis/universalis, outstripped normal scalp in clonality.

Sequencing was done on a sample of CD4+ T cells sorted from blood. The sequence was obtained from a human donor in good health. The chain combines TRBV14 with TRBJ1-2; 9 positions match TRBD1. CDR3 residues: CASSLGQGYGYTF. The DNA for the CDR3 is TGTGCCAGCAGCCTGGGACAGGGCTATGGCTACACCTTC.